These 17 T cell receptor beta chains came from one sample sequenced in a study of control samples from healthy donors and cancer patients. Libraries were prepared by immunoSEQ multiplex PCR; TCRdb keeps only in-frame clonotypes and omits some of them. The table records about 410,000 clones, roughly 90% of them present only once. The sequenced material came from PBMCs. These receptors all come from a man in his forties or fifties with head and neck cancer.

The V and J genes are TRBV10-3 and TRBJ2-3; 8 bases are a match to TRBD2. Germline lookup yields CDR1 ENHRY and CDR2 SYGVKD. The ends lost 4 bases at V and 2 bases at J; junction bases unmatched: 8. This CDR3 comprises 16 residues. The CDR3 spells CAISAGLAPNTDTQYF. The CDR3 DNA reads TGTGCCATCAGTGCTGGACTAGCCCCCAACACAGATACGCAGTATTTT.

The chain employs TRBV6-2 or TRBV6-3 and TRBJ1-2, with D unresolved. V was clipped by 3 bases and J by 4 bases, with 12 bases between them. The CDR3 totals 14 residues. Germline lookup yields CDR1 MNHEY and CDR2 SVGEGT. CDR3 region: CASSYRGGTYGYTF. CDR3 coding DNA: TGTGCCAGCAGTTATCGAGGAGGAACCTATGGCTACACCTTC.

This sequence joins TRBV10-2 and TRBJ1-1, with D perhaps TRBD1 (5 bases). The length of the CDR3 is 15 residues. Trimming pared 7 bases from V and 3 bases from J, leaving 18 bases between. Germline CDR1 and CDR2: WSHSY and SAAADI. The CDR3 nucleotides read TGCGCCAGCACTCAGTTGGGGGGTTCGGACACTGAAGCTTTCTTT. This codes for CASTQLGGSDTEAFF.

V gene TRBV3-1 (or the pseudogene TRBV3-2) combines with J gene TRBJ1-2; perhaps TRBD1 as D (6 bases). V lost 1 base, J lost 8 bases, and 14 bases lay in between. Germline V gene lookup returns CDR1 LGHDT and CDR2 YNNKEL (reference sequence). CDR3 size: 14 residues. The CDR3 nucleotides are TGTGCCAGCAGCCAAGGCACCGGGGGCAAAGGCTACACCTTC. Translating gives CASSQGTGGKGYTF.

This chain connects TRBV19 to TRBJ2-1; 11 bases agree with TRBD2. CDR1 is LNHDA, CDR2 SQIVND, per germline (reference sequence). The CDR3 has 15 amino acids. Trimming at V came to 1 base and at J to 6 bases, leaving 2 bases not matched to a gene. The CDR3 nucleotides read TGTGCCAGTAGTATAGTAGCGGGGGGGCCCAATGAGCAGTTCTTC. Amino acid sequence: CASSIVAGGPNEQFF.

The chain uses TRBV4-2 and TRBJ2-3; 12 nucleotides line up with TRBD1. Trimming took 5 bases from V and 5 from J; bases not matched to a gene: 11. Per germline, CDR1 LGHNA and CDR2 YNFKEQ. This CDR3 has 17 amino acids. The CDR3 loop reads CASSKAGTGGAGDTQYF. CDR3 nucleotide sequence: TGTGCCAGCAGCAAAGCCGGGACAGGGGGCGCCGGAGATACGCAGTATTTT.

V gene TRBV5-4 combines with J gene TRBJ2-1; the D gene is possibly TRBD2 (6 bases). Germline CDR1 is SGHNT and CDR2 is YYREEE (reference sequence). Trimming took off 5 bases at V and 7 bases at J, with 19 bases between the two ends. This CDR3 spans 15 amino acids. The CDR3 DNA is TGTGCCAGCAGTTTTAGCGGAACTGCCCGAAATGAGCAGTTCTTC. Translation gives CASSFSGTARNEQFF.

J is TRBJ1-1 and V is TRBV20-1, with D unclear. Trimming stripped 3 bases from V and 1 base from J, with 15 bases between. The CDR3 has 15 amino acids. The germline V gene encodes CDR1 DFQATT and CDR2 SNEGSKA (reference sequence). CDR3 sequence reads: CSASSLLPGNTEAFF. The CDR3, as DNA: TGCAGTGCTAGTTCCCTCCTCCCCGGGAACACTGAAGCTTTCTTT.

This clone appeared a single time. The genes are TRBV7-2 and TRBJ2-5; D call uncertain. This CDR3 is 18 amino acids long. Germline loops: CDR1 SGHTA, CDR2 FQGNSA. V was pared by 2 bases and J by 3 bases, with 22 bases between. The CDR3 bases are TGTGCCAGCAGCTTAATTCTCAGAGGCCAGCTCACAGAAGAGACCCAGTACTTC. It yields the protein CASSLILRGQLTEETQYF.

The genes are TRBV11-2 and TRBJ2-7; TRBD2 aligns across 11 bases. The V gene end was trimmed by 2 bases and the J gene end by 6 bases; junction bases not matched to a gene: 9. Germline lookup yields CDR1 SGHAT and CDR2 FQNNGV. The CDR3 extends over 16 amino acids. CDR3 protein: CASSLTSSGRMAEQYF. CDR3 sequence (DNA): TGTGCCAGCAGCTTAACGTCTAGCGGGAGGATGGCCGAGCAGTACTTC.

As for this clone: Different DNA sequences within this sample yield the same CDR3. The chain links TRBV11-2 to TRBJ2-7; 8 bases align to TRBD1. The ends lost 0 bases at V and 5 bases at J; junction bases unmatched: 3. Looked up from germline, CDR1 is SGHAT and CDR2 is FQNNGV. The CDR3 length is 14 residues. CDR3 sequence reads: CASSLDRGPHEQYF. DNA for the CDR3: TGTGCCAGCAGCTTAGACAGGGGGCCACACGAGCAGTACTTC.

The CDR3 here is CSVHGQGENYGYTF. In nucleotides, the CDR3 is TGCAGCGTTCATGGACAGGGAGAGAACTATGGCTACACCTTC. The J gene is TRBJ1-2, the V gene TRBV29-1, with 8 bases fitting TRBD1. The ends lost 5 bases at V and 2 bases at J; junction bases unmatched: 7. Germline V gene sequence: CDR1 SQVTM, CDR2 ANQGSEA. The length of the CDR3 is 14 residues.

The chain combines TRBV5-4 with TRBJ2-3; 7 bases agree with TRBD2. CDR1 is SGHNT, CDR2 YYREEE, per germline (reference sequence). This CDR3 has 14 residues. Trimming took 4 bases from V and 5 from J; bases not matched to a gene: 7. CDR3 sequence reads: CASSHVGGKDTQYF. DNA for the CDR3: TGTGCCAGCAGCCACGTGGGGGGGAAAGATACGCAGTATTTT.

The chain is built from TRBV5-4 and TRBJ2-2; TRBD1 is a possible D gene (5 bases). This CDR3 is 14 amino acids long. Germline values: CDR1 SGHNT, CDR2 YYREEE (reference sequence). The ends were cut back, 1 base at V and 4 bases at J, with 8 bases in the middle. The CDR3 region is CASSLQGLTGELFF. In nucleotides, the CDR3 is TGTGCCAGCAGCTTGCAGGGTCTCACCGGGGAGCTGTTTTTT.

The genes are TRBV28 and TRBJ1-2; no definite D call. The CDR3 covers 12 residues. CDR1 is MDHEN and CDR2 is SYDVKM in the germline V gene. V shed 7 bases and J shed 7 bases, with 13 bases lying between them. The CDR3 nucleotides read TGTGCCAGCACTCCTAGGTCGGGTGGCTACACCTTC. It translates to CASTPRSGGYTF.

The count of this clone is one. The V and J genes are TRBV19 and TRBJ2-4, with D perhaps TRBD1 (5 bases). The CDR3 is 16 residues long. Looked up from germline, CDR1 is LNHDA and CDR2 is SQIVND (reference sequence). V lost 5 bases and J 1 base, leaving 15 bases between the germline ends. CDR3 amino acids: CASSPQGTRAKNIQYF. The CDR3 nucleotides read TGTGCCAGTAGTCCTCAGGGTACGAGGGCCAAAAACATTCAGTACTTC.

This clone has more than one count but fewer than ten. This chain links TRBV5-1 with TRBJ2-5; 15 nucleotides match TRBD2. Unmatched junction bases numbered 6, after V lost 4 bases and J lost 5 bases. This CDR3 region has 16 residues. Germline V gives CDR1 SGHRS, CDR2 YFSETQ. The CDR3 region is CASSRTSGGASETQYF. CDR3 DNA: TGCGCCAGCAGCCGGACTAGCGGGGGGGCTTCCGAGACCCAGTACTTC. Supplemented by reference TRBV5-1 and TRBJ2-5, the full variable domain reads KAGVTQTPRYLIKTRGQQVTLSCSPISGHRSVSWYQQTPGQGLQFLFEYFSETQRNKGNFPGRFSGRQFSNSRSEMNVSTLELGDSALYLCASSRTSGGASETQYFGPGTRLLVL.